The present T cell receptor (beta chain) was sequenced within a study of T-cell reconstitution after alpha-beta-depleted transplantation in children (dated by TCRdb to the mid-2010s). A note on the overall study: Using TCR repertoire profiling, the study followed T-cell immune reconstitution in a quantitative way in children after TCRalphabeta/CD19-depleted allogeneic hematopoietic cell transplantation. Overall study outcomes, separate from this receptor: In some patients, high TCRbeta diversity at day 60 was attributed to recipient T cells and intrathymic progenitors that had survived conditioning. Over subsequent months, a decline in hyperexpanded clone frequencies was noted, and after one year, T-cell counts and TCRbeta diversity were mostly ascribed to newly produced T cells. The apparently early recovery of alphabetaT-cell counts about two months after transplant reportedly depended on only several hundred rapidly expanded clones that came from non-depleted graft cells.

The germline V gene sets CDR1 to SGHRS and CDR2 to YFSETQ. From cysteine to phenylalanine, the CDR3 is 14 amino acids long. Only the CDR3 DNA stays, 42 bases, in frame from base 1. Clipping removes 3 bases from V and 3 bases from J, with 4 as the unmatched junction base count. This clonotype was seen ten or more times. The target of this receptor is not known. Base qualities are not provided; no much larger clone lies one nucleotide away. The treatment or condition label on this specimen signifies: allogeneic hematopoietic cell transplantation with graft depleted of TCRalphabeta T cells and CD19 B cells. Transplant recipients were children who received TCRalphabeta/CD19-depleted allogeneic hematopoietic cell grafts. Receptor libraries were prepared by PCR. The run used an Illumina HiSeq 2500. To normalize quantification of the TCRbeta repertoire, the TCR libraries were built with molecular barcoding that relied on unique molecular identifiers. The public reads were run again by TCRdb, first through fastp at Q25 and then through MiXCR, and only productive beta chains were kept. Every entry covers one CDR3 protein and lists the most common genes and DNA from its rows. The table for this sample lists 350,000 to 500,000 distinct CDR3 sequences; roughly 44% of them were counted only once. Jointly, the top ten make up roughly 27% of the sample.

The sample consisted of PBMCs, taken before TCRalphabeta/CD19-depleted stem cell transplant. The TCR was taken from a girl aged 2-10 years with aplastic anemia, due to receive a stem cell transplant. The sequence links TRBV5-1 to TRBJ2-7, with 9 junctional bases fitting TRBD1. The nucleotides are TGCGCCAGCAGCTCTACAGGGGGCAACTACGAGCAGTACTTC. This sequence encodes CASSSTGGNYEQYF.